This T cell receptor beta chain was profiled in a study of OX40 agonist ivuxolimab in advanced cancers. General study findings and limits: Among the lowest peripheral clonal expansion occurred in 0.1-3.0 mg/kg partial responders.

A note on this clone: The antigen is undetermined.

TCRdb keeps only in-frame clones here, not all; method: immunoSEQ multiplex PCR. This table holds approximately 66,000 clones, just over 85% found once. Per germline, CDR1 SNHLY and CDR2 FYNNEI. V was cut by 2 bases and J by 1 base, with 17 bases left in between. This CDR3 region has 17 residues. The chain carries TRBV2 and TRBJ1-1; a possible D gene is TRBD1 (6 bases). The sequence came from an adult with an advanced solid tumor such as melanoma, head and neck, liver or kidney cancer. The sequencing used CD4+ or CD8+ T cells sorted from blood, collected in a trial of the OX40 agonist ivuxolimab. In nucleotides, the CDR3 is TGTGCCAGCAGTGAAAGGTTAGGGGGGGTTCAGAACACTGAAGCTTTCTTT. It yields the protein CASSERLGGVQNTEAFF.